The 10 T cell receptor beta chains below all came from one sample that was sequenced in a study of shared clonotypes between healthy human individuals. Only in-frame clones appear in the TCRdb table, and some are missing; sequencing was by immunoSEQ multiplex PCR. The table lists about 660,000 clones, roughly 70% of them singletons. The sequenced sample consisted of memory CD4+ T cells sorted from blood. As to subset: CD45RA-negative fraction. Every receptor here comes from a woman aged 30 to 39 in good health.

The chain uses TRBV5-1 and TRBJ2-1; TRBD2 matches at 8 bases. J lost 6 bases, V lost 4 bases, and 27 bases had no gene match. The CDR3 spans 21 residues. Per germline, CDR1 SGHRS and CDR2 YFSETQ. This chain's CDR3 is CASSPITPPILSGSGSNEQFF. The CDR3, as DNA: TGCGCCAGCAGCCCCATAACGCCCCCAATCCTCAGCGGGAGCGGAAGCAATGAGCAGTTCTTC.

V usage is TRBV6-1 and J usage is TRBJ2-5, with D possibly matching TRBD2 (6 bases). This CDR3 region has 14 residues. V was shortened by 8 bases and J by 3 bases, with 16 bases between the two germline ends. CDR1 MNHNS and CDR2 SASEGT come from the germline V gene. Here the CDR3 reads CASAWQGGEETQYF. The CDR3, as DNA: TGTGCCAGCGCTTGGCAGGGAGGAGAAGAGACCCAGTACTTC.

The chain combines TRBV7-2 with TRBJ2-1; D perhaps matches TRBD2 (5 bases). The V end was cut by 2 bases, the J end by 6 bases, with 11 bases between. The V gene's germline CDR1 is SGHTA and CDR2 FQGNSA. The CDR3 is 14 residues long. This chain's CDR3 is CASSLTLSANEQFF. In nucleotides, the CDR3 is TGTGCCAGCAGCTTAACACTTAGCGCCAATGAGCAGTTCTTC. The full variable domain, completed using reference TRBV7-2 and TRBJ2-1, is GAGVSQSPSNKVTEKGKDVELRCDPISGHTALYWYRQSLGQGLEFLIYFQGNSAPDKSGLPSDRFSAERTGGSVSTLTIQRTQQEDSAVYLCASSLTLSANEQFFGPGTRLTVL.

The chain carries TRBV10-3 and TRBJ2-7; D perhaps matches TRBD2 (5 bases). With 2 bases removed from V and 7 bases from J, the gap between germline ends came to 12 bases. Germline values: CDR1 ENHRY, CDR2 SYGVKD. This CDR3 has 13 residues. The CDR3 bases are TGTGCCATCAGTGAGATGCGGCTAGCTGAGCAGTACTTC. Protein: CAISEMRLAEQYF.

J is TRBJ1-1 and V is TRBV6-1; TRBD1 is a possible D gene (5 bases). Between the trimmed V and J ends, which lost 2 bases and 5 bases, there was a span of 12 bases. The CDR3 contains 14 residues. Per the germline V gene, CDR1 is MNHNS and CDR2 is SASEGT. CDR3 loop: CASSEQGQRTEAFF. CDR3 sequence (DNA): TGTGCCAGCAGTGAACAGGGTCAGAGGACTGAAGCTTTCTTT.

The rearrangement uses TRBV30 and TRBJ2-3; no definite D call. Germline V gene sequence: CDR1 GTSNPN, CDR2 SVGIG (reference sequence). Between the trimmed V and J ends, which lost 2 bases and 7 bases, there was a span of 7 bases. CDR3 length equals 11 residues. The CDR3: CAWSRGNTQYF. For the CDR3, the DNA is TGTGCCTGGAGTCGAGGAAATACGCAGTATTTT.

This chain joins TRBV10-3 and TRBJ2-2; D is possibly TRBD1 (6 bases). The CDR3 contains 16 residues. Trimming took 4 bases from V and 1 from J, leaving 13 bases between them. From germline, CDR1 is ENHRY and CDR2 SYGVKD. The CDR3 nucleotides read TGTGCCATCAGTGTCAGGATCAGGGGGAACACCGGGGAGCTGTTTTTT. This codes for CAISVRIRGNTGELFF.

The rearrangement links TRBV28 to TRBJ2-3; 8 bases agree with TRBD1. The CDR3 is made up of 14 amino acids. Germline V gene sequence: CDR1 MDHEN, CDR2 SYDVKM. The V gene end was trimmed by 1 base and the J gene end by 6 bases; junction bases not matched to a gene: 3. For the CDR3, the DNA is TGTGCCAGCAGTTTATATGGGGACAGGGATACGCAGTATTTT. This codes for CASSLYGDRDTQYF.

V is TRBV7-9 and J is TRBJ2-7, with a weak D call TRBD1 (6 bases). V shed 6 bases and J shed 2 bases, with 8 bases lying between them. The CDR3 runs to 12 residues. Germline CDR1 is SEHNR and CDR2 is FQNEAQ (reference sequence). The CDR3 coding sequence is TGTGCCAGCAGGGGGGCAGCCTACGAGCAGTACTTC. Translated, it gives CASRGAAYEQYF.

The V call is TRBV7-8, the J call TRBJ1-4; no definite D call. V was cut by 2 bases and J by 8 bases, with 9 bases left in between. This CDR3 spans 13 amino acids. Germline values: CDR1 SGHVS, CDR2 FQNEAQ. Here the CDR3 reads CASSLSSREKLFF. In DNA, the CDR3 is TGTGCCAGCAGCTTATCTAGCAGGGAAAAACTGTTTTTT. Looking up the rest from reference TRBV7-8 and TRBJ1-4 gives the full variable domain: GAGVSQSPRYKVAKRGQDVALRCDPISGHVSLFWYQQALGQGPEFLTYFQNEAQLDKSGLPSDRFFAERPEGSVSTLKIQRTQQEDSAVYLCASSLSSREKLFFGSGTQLSVL.